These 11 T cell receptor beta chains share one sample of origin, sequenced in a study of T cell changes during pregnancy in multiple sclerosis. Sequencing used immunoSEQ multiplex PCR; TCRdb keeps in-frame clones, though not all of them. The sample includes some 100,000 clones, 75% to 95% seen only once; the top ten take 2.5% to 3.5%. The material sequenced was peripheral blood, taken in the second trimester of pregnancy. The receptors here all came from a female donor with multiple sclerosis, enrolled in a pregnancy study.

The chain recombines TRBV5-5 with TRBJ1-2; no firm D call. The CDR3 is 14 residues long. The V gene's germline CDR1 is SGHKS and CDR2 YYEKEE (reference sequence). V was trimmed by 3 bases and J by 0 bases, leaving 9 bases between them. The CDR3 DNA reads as TGTGCCAGCAGCTCCCTAGTAGCTAACTATGGCTACACCTTC. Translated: CASSSLVANYGYTF.

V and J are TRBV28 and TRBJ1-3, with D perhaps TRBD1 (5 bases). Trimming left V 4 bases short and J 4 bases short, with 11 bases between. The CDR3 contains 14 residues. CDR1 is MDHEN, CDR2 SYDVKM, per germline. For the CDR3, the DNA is TGTGCCAGCAGTTCCCCGGGGGTGGGAAACACCATATATTTT. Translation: CASSSPGVGNTIYF.

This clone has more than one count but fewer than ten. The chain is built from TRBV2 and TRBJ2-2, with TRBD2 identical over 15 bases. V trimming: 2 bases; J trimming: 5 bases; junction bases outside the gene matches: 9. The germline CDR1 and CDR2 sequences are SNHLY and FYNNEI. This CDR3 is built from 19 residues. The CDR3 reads CASSEIGLAGGPWTGELFF. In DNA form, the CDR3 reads TGTGCCAGCAGTGAAATTGGACTAGCGGGAGGGCCATGGACCGGGGAGCTGTTTTTT. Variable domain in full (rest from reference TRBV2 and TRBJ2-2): EPEVTQTPSHQVTQMGQEVILRCVPISNHLYFYWYRQILGQKVEFLVSFYNNEISEKSEIFDDQFSVERPDGSNFTLKIRSTKLEDSAMYFCASSEIGLAGGPWTGELFFGEGSRLTVL.

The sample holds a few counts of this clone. CDR3 sequence reads: CASGPSGVNTGELFF. The DNA for the CDR3 is TGTGCCAGCGGCCCTAGCGGGGTGAACACCGGGGAGCTGTTTTTT. The chain has TRBV5-8 and TRBJ2-2; 9 bases fit TRBD2. CDR3 length equals 15 residues. With 7 bases clipped from V and 1 base from J, the junction kept 5 bases outside the gene matches. Looked up from germline, CDR1 is SGHTS and CDR2 is YDEGEE.

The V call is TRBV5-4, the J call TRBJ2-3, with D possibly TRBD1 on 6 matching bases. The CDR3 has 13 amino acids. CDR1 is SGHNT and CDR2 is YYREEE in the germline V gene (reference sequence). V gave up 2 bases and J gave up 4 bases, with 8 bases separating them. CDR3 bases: TGTGCCAGCAGCTTCAAGGGGGCAGATACGCAGTATTTT. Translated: CASSFKGADTQYF.

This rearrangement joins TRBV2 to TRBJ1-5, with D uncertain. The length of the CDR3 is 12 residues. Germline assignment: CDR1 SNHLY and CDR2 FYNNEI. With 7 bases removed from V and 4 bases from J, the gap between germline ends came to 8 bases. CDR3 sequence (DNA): TGTGCCAGCAAGACACCTAATCAGCCCCAGCATTTT. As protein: CASKTPNQPQHF.

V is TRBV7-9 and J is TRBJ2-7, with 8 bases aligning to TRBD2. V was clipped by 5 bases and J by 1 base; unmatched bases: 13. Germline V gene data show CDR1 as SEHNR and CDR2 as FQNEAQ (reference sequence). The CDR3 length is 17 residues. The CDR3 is CASSRRGGSGLSYEQYF. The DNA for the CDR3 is TGTGCCAGCAGCCGCCGGGGGGGATCGGGTTTGTCCTACGAGCAGTACTTC.

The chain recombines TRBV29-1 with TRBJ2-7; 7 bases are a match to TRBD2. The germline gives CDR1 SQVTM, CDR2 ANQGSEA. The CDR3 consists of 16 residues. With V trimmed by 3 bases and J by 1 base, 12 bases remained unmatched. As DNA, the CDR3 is TGCAGCGTTGAGAAAGGGGTGGGAGGGCGTTCCTACGAGCAGTACTTC. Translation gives CSVEKGVGGRSYEQYF.

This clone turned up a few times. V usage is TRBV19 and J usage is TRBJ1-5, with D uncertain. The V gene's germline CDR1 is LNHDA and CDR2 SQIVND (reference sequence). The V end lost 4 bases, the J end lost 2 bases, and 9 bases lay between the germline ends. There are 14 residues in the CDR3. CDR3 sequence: CASSKGDRNQPQHF. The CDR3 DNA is TGTGCCAGTAGTAAGGGAGACCGCAATCAGCCCCAGCATTTT.

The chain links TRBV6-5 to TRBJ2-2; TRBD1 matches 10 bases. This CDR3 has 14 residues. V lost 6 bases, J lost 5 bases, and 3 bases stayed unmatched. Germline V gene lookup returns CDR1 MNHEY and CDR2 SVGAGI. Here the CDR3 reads CASSRTGGTGELFF. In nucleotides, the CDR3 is TGTGCCAGCAGCCGGACAGGGGGGACCGGGGAGCTGTTTTTT.

CDR3 sequence (DNA): TGTGCCAGCAGCTTAGAAGCGGGGGCCCAAGAGACCCAGTACTTC. Encoded protein: CASSLEAGAQETQYF. This chain joins TRBV7-3 and TRBJ2-5; 8 bases agree with TRBD2. This CDR3 is built from 15 residues. Germline values: CDR1 SGHTA, CDR2 FQGTGA. V lost 2 bases and J lost 1; bases outside the gene matches: 3.